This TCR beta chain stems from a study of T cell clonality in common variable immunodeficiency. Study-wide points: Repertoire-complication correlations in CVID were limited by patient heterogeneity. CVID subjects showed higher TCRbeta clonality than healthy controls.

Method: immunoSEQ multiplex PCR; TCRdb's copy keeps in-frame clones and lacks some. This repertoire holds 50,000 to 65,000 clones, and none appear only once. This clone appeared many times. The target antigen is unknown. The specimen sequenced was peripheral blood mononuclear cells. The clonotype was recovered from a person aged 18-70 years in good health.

The CDR3 protein is CASSLGEGANTGELFF. Partial CDR3 DNA: TGTGCCAGCAGCTTAGGGGAGGGGGCCAACACCGGGGAG. The chain combines TRBV13 with TRBJ2-2; the D gene is possibly TRBD1 (7 bases). The missing CDR3 end, 3 residues past where the read stops, is filled in from the germline J gene. The CDR3 contains 16 residues. Germline values: CDR1 PRHDT, CDR2 FYEKMQ (reference sequence). Trimming removed 0 bases at V and 2 bases at J, with 10 bases between.